This T cell receptor (beta chain) was observed in a study of T cell responses to AZD1222 COVID-19 vaccine (dated by TCRdb to 2020 to 2022). With respect to the entire study: TCR sequencing was performed for approximately 240 trial participants, of whom about 200 were given two doses of AZD1222 and approximately 25 were given two doses of MenACWY control vaccine. Enrollment into the trials was organized by age into subgroups of 18-55, 56-69 and 70-plus years, and those subgroups contained roughly 140, 27 and 60 TCR-sequenced participants, respectively. The investigation overall reported the following: The 56-69-year group was small, and its depth increase did not reach significance, likely because of low power. Vaccine-associated CD4 TCRs spanned the whole spike protein, with dominant responses in regions 160-218 and 743-854. After two AZD1222 doses, spike-specific TCR breadth and depth were significantly higher than at day 0 and than in MenACWY recipients. Participants were mostly white British, with more females than males. The authors suggested clonal diversity may have been underestimated. Because no day 14 peak-response samples were available, repertoires were characterized only after the peak T cell response. Conclusions about previously exposed vaccinees are limited because only 5 or 6 AZD1222 recipients were SARS-CoV-2 seropositive at baseline. Epitopes outside the regions mutated in the B.1.351 and B.1.1.7 variants were reportedly recognized by nearly half of the unique spike-specific TCRs.

On this clone: The antigen this receptor binds is unknown. No base quality values were provided; no much bigger clone lies one nucleotide off.

Read against the paper, the sample's time point label means: about 28 days (+/-7) after the second vaccine dose. AZD1222 recipients given second doses at about 4 weeks or at about 12 weeks were pooled, since spike-specific TCR depth and breadth were not found to differ between the two schedules. Vaccinee samples came from UK trials COV001 and COV002, including a single-blind randomized controlled phase 2/3 trial of AZD1222 (ChAdOx1 nCoV-19) in healthy adults. Trial participant PBMC samples were collected at day 0 and day 28 after the second dose for TCRbeta chain sequencing. The CDR3 regions of human TCRbeta chains were analyzed by immunosequencing. The authors' pipeline ran thus. Repertoire TCRs were checked for matches against a reference library of SARS-CoV-2-specific TCRs that had been generated using the MIRA antigen-specificity platform. Breadth was defined as the fraction of unique TCRs that were SARS-CoV-2-associated, and depth was defined as the fraction of total T cells that were SARS-CoV-2-associated. Using the MIRA data, every spike-specific TCR was mapped to the spike region that the TCR reacted to and assigned to either a CD4 or a CD8 class. Log10-transformed breadth and depth values were compared by one-way ANOVA with Sidak's multiple comparisons tests. TCRdb carries this immuneACCESS record with in-frame sequences only. Its versions omit some clonotypes, under half of them owing to an unresolved V gene in the studies checked, with the rest unexplained. The V and J calls and the clone size are those of that table, but D and trimming were determined from the DNA. The sample includes 160,000 or so clones, with 90% to 95% observed a single time. The ten largest clones capture roughly 0.98% of the sample.

Sequencing was performed on peripheral blood, taken 28 days after the second AZD1222 dose. This TCR came from an adult who received the AZD1222 COVID-19 vaccine.

The CDR3 region has the sequence CAISESKDETYLGNTIYF. The sequenced DNA is TGTGCCATCAGTGAGTCGAAGGACGAAACTTACCTTGGAAACACCATATATTTT. Recombination linked TRBV10-3 to TRBJ1-3, with the D gene call left open. Via the germline V gene, CDR1 is ENHRY and CDR2 SYGVKD. The CDR3 goes from the cysteine to the phenylalanine over 18 residues. The entry retains the CDR3 DNA only, 54 bases that are in frame from base 1. V sheds 0 bases and J sheds 3 bases, leaving 18 bases between their ends.